This paragraph covers one T cell receptor beta chain sequence. The antigen is unknown. TCRdb keeps only in-frame clones here, not all; method: immunoSEQ multiplex PCR. Of roughly 300,000 clones in the sample, less than 90% were seen once. The data were obtained in a study of Ad26.COV2.S vaccination and SARS-CoV-2 variants. Notes on the study in general: Quantification of TCR breadth and depth may have yielded underestimates of total T cell responses. CD8+ and CD4+ T cells specific for spike reportedly responded with substantial breadth after vaccination.

As to treatment: some 20 received Ad26.COV2.S at low or high dose, single or two shots; roughly five received placebo; per-sample allocation not given. Samples were taken on day 63 after the first vaccine or placebo injection. The clonotype originates from a person between 18 and 65 years old who received the Ad26.COV2.S COVID-19 vaccine or a placebo. The sample consisted of peripheral blood, taken in a trial of Ad26.COV2.S vaccine versus placebo.

The CDR3 region is CASSPGRSSYNEQFF. The CDR3, as DNA: TGTGCCAGCAGCCCGGGACGGAGCTCCTACAATGAGCAGTTCTTC. The genes are TRBV7-7 and TRBJ2-1, with D tentatively TRBD1 or TRBD2 (5 bases each). This CDR3 region has 15 residues. The germline gives CDR1 SSHAT, CDR2 FNYEAQ (reference sequence). V gave up 5 bases and J gave up 0 bases, with 11 bases separating them.